These T cell receptor beta chains were read from a single sample in a study of cytomegalovirus exposure and HLA in healthy donors. Assay: immunoSEQ multiplex PCR; the TCRdb copy retains only in-frame clones and omits some. In the table there are roughly 63,000 clones, more than 80% of which are singletons. The specimen was PBMCs. The receptor source for this set is a woman aged 18-29 years in good health and CMV-seronegative. CDR3s include the opening cysteine and the closing phenylalanine or tryptophan. A D gene is named only where the DNA matches it firmly. Clone size is given for some rows only: seen once, a few or many times, or a class if the clone is expanded.

clone size: -
CDR3 length: 14
D gene: -
J gene: TRBJ1-2
V gene: TRBV19
CDR3 DNA: TGTGCCAGTAGTATCCAGGGATCTAACTATGGCTACACCTTC
CDR3 protein: CASSIQGSNYGYTF

clone size: -
CDR3 length: 14
D gene: -
J gene: TRBJ1-5
V gene: TRBV6-5
CDR3 DNA: TGTGCCAGCAGTTACGGCGGGGGCGGTCAGCCCCAGCATTTT
CDR3 protein: CASSYGGGGQPQHF

clone size: -
CDR3 length: 12
D gene: TRBD1
J gene: TRBJ1-4
V gene: TRBV6-1
CDR3 DNA: TGTGCCAGCAGCGACAGGGATGAAAAACTGTTTTTT
CDR3 protein: CASSDRDEKLFF

clone size: -
CDR3 length: 15
D gene: -
J gene: TRBJ2-2
V gene: TRBV2
CDR3 DNA: TGTGCCAGCAGGGCGAAAAATAGACAGACCGGGGAGCTGTTTTTT
CDR3 protein: CASRAKNRQTGELFF

clone size: -
CDR3 length: 16
D gene: TRBD1
J gene: TRBJ1-2
V gene: TRBV11-2
CDR3 DNA: TGTGCCAGCAGCTTCGATCCGACAGGGGCGACGGGGGGCTACACCTTC
CDR3 protein: CASSFDPTGATGGYTF

clone size: -
CDR3 length: 16
D gene: -
J gene: TRBJ1-1
V gene: TRBV6-6
CDR3 DNA: TGTGCCAGCAACCAAGGGGCACTCCGAAACCGCACTGAAGCTTTCTTT
CDR3 protein: CASNQGALRNRTEAFF

clone size: -
CDR3 length: 14
D gene: TRBD1
J gene: TRBJ1-1
V gene: TRBV5-5
CDR3 DNA: TGTGCCAGCCGCCGACAGGGGATGAACACTGAAGCTTTCTTT
CDR3 protein: CASRRQGMNTEAFF

clone size: -
CDR3 length: 14
D gene: -
J gene: TRBJ2-7
V gene: TRBV19
CDR3 DNA: TGTGCCAGTAGGCGAAAAACAGGGTTCTACGAGCAGTACTTC
CDR3 protein: CASRRKTGFYEQYF

clone size: few
CDR3 length: 18
D gene: TRBD1
J gene: TRBJ1-2
V gene: TRBV7-2
CDR3 DNA: TGTGCCAGCAGCTTACACCCTGGACAGGGAGCTCTTAGCGGTGGCTACACCTTC
CDR3 protein: CASSLHPGQGALSGGYTF

clone size: -
CDR3 length: 13
D gene: -
J gene: TRBJ2-5
V gene: TRBV19
CDR3 DNA: TGTGCCAGTAGGGGGGGATCCCAAGAGACCCAGTACTTC
CDR3 protein: CASRGGSQETQYF

clone size: -
CDR3 length: 11
D gene: -
J gene: TRBJ1-1
V gene: TRBV6-5
CDR3 DNA: TGTGCCAGCAGTTCGGTCACTGAAGCTTTCTTT
CDR3 protein: CASSSVTEAFF

clone size: -
CDR3 length: 16
D gene: -
J gene: TRBJ2-7
V gene: TRBV4-1
CDR3 DNA: TGCGCCAGCAGCCAAGGACTCATGGATCTTTCCTACGAGCAGTACTTC
CDR3 protein: CASSQGLMDLSYEQYF

clone size: -
CDR3 length: 15
D gene: TRBD1
J gene: TRBJ1-2
V gene: TRBV5-4
CDR3 DNA: TGTGCCAGCAGCTCACAGGGGGCGGGCGACTATGGCTACACCTTC
CDR3 protein: CASSSQGAGDYGYTF

clone size: few
CDR3 length: 14
D gene: -
J gene: TRBJ2-1
V gene: TRBV21-1
CDR3 DNA: TGTGCCAGCAGCACTTCTGCGGTCCTTTTAGAGCAGTTCTTC
CDR3 protein: CASSTSAVLLEQFF

clone size: -
CDR3 length: 15
D gene: -
J gene: TRBJ2-5
V gene: TRBV5-4
CDR3 DNA: TGTGCCAGCGGGGGGAGGTTCGGAGGCCAAGAGACCCAGTACTTC
CDR3 protein: CASGGRFGGQETQYF

clone size: -
CDR3 length: 17
D gene: -
J gene: TRBJ2-7
V gene: TRBV7-9
CDR3 DNA: TGTGCCAGCAGCTTATCTCCAGGACGGAGGTCAAGCTACGAGCAGTACTTC
CDR3 protein: CASSLSPGRRSSYEQYF

clone size: -
CDR3 length: 14
D gene: TRBD2
J gene: TRBJ2-2
V gene: TRBV5-1
CDR3 DNA: TGCGCCAGCAGCAACCCGGGGGGGTCCGGGGAGCTGTTTTTT
CDR3 protein: CASSNPGGSGELFF

clone size: -
CDR3 length: 17
D gene: TRBD2
J gene: TRBJ2-5
V gene: TRBV11-3
CDR3 DNA: TGTGCCAGCAGTCGGGACTCCGGGACTAGCGGGATTGAGACCCAGTACTTC
CDR3 protein: CASSRDSGTSGIETQYF

clone size: -
CDR3 length: 14
D gene: -
J gene: TRBJ1-3
V gene: TRBV5-5
CDR3 DNA: TGTGCCAGCAGCTTGTCCGGGTTTGGAAACACCATATATTTT
CDR3 protein: CASSLSGFGNTIYF

clone size: -
CDR3 length: 16
D gene: TRBD2
J gene: TRBJ2-7
V gene: TRBV4-1
CDR3 DNA: TGCGCCAGCAGCGAGACTAGCGGGGGGGCCAAATACGAGCAGTACTTC
CDR3 protein: CASSETSGGAKYEQYF

clone size: -
CDR3 length: 20
D gene: -
J gene: TRBJ1-5
V gene: TRBV2
CDR3 DNA: TGTGCCAGCAGTGATCCTCGAGCTAAAAACTACAAATATAGCAATCAGCCCCAGCATTTT
CDR3 protein: CASSDPRAKNYKYSNQPQHF

clone size: -
CDR3 length: 17
D gene: TRBD2
J gene: TRBJ2-7
V gene: TRBV15
CDR3 DNA: TGTGCCACCAGCAGGAGTGGGGCCGGGACTAGCGGCTACGAGCAGTACTTC
CDR3 protein: CATSRSGAGTSGYEQYF

clone size: -
CDR3 length: 14
D gene: TRBD1
J gene: TRBJ1-2
V gene: TRBV7-2
CDR3 DNA: TGTGCCAGCAGCCCCCGTTCAGGGGGGTATGGCTACACCTTC
CDR3 protein: CASSPRSGGYGYTF

clone size: -
CDR3 length: 14
D gene: -
J gene: TRBJ2-7
V gene: TRBV5-5
CDR3 DNA: TGTGCCAGCAGCTTGGGGACAGTCTCCTACGAGCAGTACTTC
CDR3 protein: CASSLGTVSYEQYF

clone size: -
CDR3 length: 14
D gene: -
J gene: TRBJ2-5
V gene: TRBV7-6
CDR3 DNA: TGTGCCAGCAGCTTAGGTAGCTACCAAGAGACCCAGTACTTC
CDR3 protein: CASSLGSYQETQYF